Sequencing of this T cell receptor beta chain was carried out in a study of blood T cell repertoires in COVID-19. Turning to the study itself: Sources were T cells, B-cell-depleted T cells, or PBMCs; the material itself was cDNA or gDNA.

The protocol was immunoSEQ multiplex PCR, while the TCRdb copy is restricted to in-frame clones and leaves out a portion. The sample lists about 100,000 clones, almost 90% occurring once. The germline V gene has CDR1 SGHNT and CDR2 YYREEE (reference sequence). The CDR3 consists of 16 residues. V lost 0 bases, J lost 0 bases, and 6 bases stayed unmatched. The chain recombines TRBV5-4 with TRBJ2-7; TRBD2 agrees at 7 bases. The sequence derives from a human donor in a cohort sampled during active COVID-19. Source material: peripheral blood. The CDR3 DNA reads TGTGCCAGCAGCTTGGGTCCCAGGACTAGCTCCTACGAGCAGTACTTC. This encodes CASSLGPRTSSYEQYF.